The present T cell receptor beta chain was sequenced within a study of shared clonotypes between healthy human individuals. Points on this clone: Its specificity is unknown.

General study findings and limits: What naive subsets generally showed was a larger estimated richness than memory subsets showed.

Every subset's genomic DNA went evenly onto several immunoSEQ plates. TCRdb's copy holds only in-frame clones and misses some; the assay was immunoSEQ multiplex PCR. The data hold 2 million to 3 million clones, with approximately 94% observed a single time. Germline trimming cut 10 bases from V and 7 bases from J; bases unmatched to any gene: 9. CDR1 and CDR2 from the germline V gene are SNHLY and FYNNEI. This CDR3 comprises 13 residues. Sequenced: naive CD4+ T cells sorted from blood. The subset here: CD45RA+ positively selected. The chain uses TRBV2 and TRBJ2-2, with TRBD1 identical over 7 bases. This receptor was identified in a young man in good health. The CDR3, as DNA: TGTGCCAACCGACAGGGATTAGGCGGGGAGCTGTTTTTT. Its protein is CANRQGLGGELFF. The full variable domain, its missing parts supplied by reference TRBV2 and TRBJ2-2, is EPEVTQTPSHQVTQMGQEVILRCVPISNHLYFYWYRQILGQKVEFLVSFYNNEISEKSEIFDDQFSVERPDGSNFTLKIRSTKLEDSAMYFCANRQGLGGELFFGEGSRLTVL.